Sequencing of this T cell receptor (beta chain) was carried out in a study of blood T cell repertoires in COVID-19. The wider study: Donors in the United States, Italy and Spain gave samples during acute or convalescent COVID-19. PBMCs, B-cell-depleted T cells, or T cells were the source of the cDNA or gDNA that made up the material.

Deletions cut 1 base from V and 6 bases from J, with 12 bases between. In germline, CDR1 is SGHTA, CDR2 FQGNSA. The CDR3 consists of 14 residues. Study processing details: How many nucleated cells were present was estimated from reference gene primer amplification. Method: immunoSEQ multiplex PCR; TCRdb's copy keeps in-frame clones and lacks some. The V and J calls and clone size are taken from that table; D and trimming were inferred from the DNA. This table has about 410,000 clones, 86% appearing once. The V gene is TRBV7-2, the J gene TRBJ1-1; tentative D call: TRBD1 (5 bases). The receptor was isolated from a woman in her thirties with active or convalescent COVID-19. Material: peripheral blood. The CDR3 region is CASSLGGVPSEAFF. The CDR3 DNA follows: TGTGCCAGCAGCTTAGGGGGCGTCCCCTCTGAAGCTTTCTTT. Based on the CDR3 plus reference TRBV7-2 and TRBJ1-1, the full variable domain is GAGVSQSPSNKVTEKGKDVELRCDPISGHTALYWYRQSLGQGLEFLIYFQGNSAPDKSGLPSDRFSAERTGGSVSTLTIQRTQQEDSAVYLCASSLGGVPSEAFFGQGTRLTVV.